The clone carrying this TCR beta chain was observed a handful of times. Its antigen is not identified. Generated by immunoSEQ multiplex PCR, the TCRdb table keeps only in-frame clones and is missing some. This sample has 5,500 to 6,500 clones, with more than 75% found just once. The CDR3 is 15 amino acids. Trimming at V came to 3 bases and at J to 5 bases, leaving 6 bases not matched to a gene. Germline V lookup: CDR1 KGHSH, CDR2 LQKENI. The sample comes from a study of T cell repertoires in ileal Crohn's disease. Turning to the study itself: Every patient was operated on for stricturing (about 60%) or penetrating (roughly 39%) complications. Study-level points and caveats: All patients with clonality above 26.8% had endoscopic recurrence.

The TCR originated in an adult with Crohn's disease. V is TRBV18 and J is TRBJ1-4; 7 nucleotides align to TRBD1. The sample consisted of ileal tissue. The CDR3 loop reads CASSPSGQRNEKLFF. CDR3 bases: TGTGCCAGCTCACCCTCGGGACAGAGGAATGAAAAACTGTTTTTT.